The source of this T cell receptor beta chain is a study of T-cell memory formation after mild COVID-19 listed by TCRdb under 2021. A note on the overall study: TCR sequence clusters from the two donors were found to be largely donor specific. In two donors, T-cell clones that expanded and contracted after mild COVID-19 were tracked by sequencing TCRalpha and TCRbeta repertoires over time. Two young, previously healthy adult volunteers made up the cohort, one male and one female. General study outcomes and caveats: Contracting CD4+ clones were found mainly in CM and EM memory subsets, while CD8+ clones were enriched in EMRA. Only a couple of mild cases were covered by the study, and larger cohorts that include severe cases with pre-infection samples were considered necessary. Clones contracting from day 15 to 85 had balanced CD4/CD8 phenotypes, while a second wave expanding from day 15 to 37 was biased towards CD4+. Some responding clones were detected in pre-infection memory, suggesting pre-existing cross-reactive memory T cells joined the SARS-CoV-2 response. Whether the second-wave clones peaking on day 37 were SARS-CoV-2 specific was not confirmed.

Sequenced using an Illumina NovaSeq 6000. cDNA libraries for TCRalpha and TCRbeta were prepared by 5'RACE using constant-segment primers, with sample barcodes and unique molecular identifiers added. RNA was extracted from every sample with Trizol reagent. Libraries were amplified in two PCR steps, with a second sample barcode and Illumina TruSeq adapters added in the second step. The libraries were sequenced on an Illumina NovaSeq using 2 x 150 bp paired-end reads. The study's own analysis went as follows. With migec v1.2.7, reads were demultiplexed and then collapsed into UMI-guided consensus sequences. Using mixcr v2.1.11, UMI consensuses were aligned to TRA and TRB V and J templates and then assembled into clonotypes. Expanded or contracted clonotypes were those called significant by both edgeR and NoisET, with noise models trained on biological replicates. For edgeR calls, a false discovery rate-adjusted p below 0.01 and a log2 fold-change threshold of 1 were applied. As an exploratory analysis of dynamics, PCA with hierarchical clustering was applied to max-normalized trajectories of the 1000 most abundant clonotypes. Separately sequenced CD4+ and CD8+ repertoires were used to assign the CD4 or CD8 phenotype of responding clones. Using fastp trimming at Q25 and MiXCR clonotype assembly, TCRdb reanalyzed the public sequencing data and kept in-frame beta chains. Each entry merges the rows of one CDR3 protein and shows their most common DNA and genes. The V and J calls were not made by the authors but by TCRdb's processing. Counted in this sample were some 350,000 distinct CDR3 sequences; approximately 16% of them appeared once. About a fifth of the sample is taken by the ten largest.

Ficoll-Paque density gradient centrifugation was used to isolate PBMCs. Trimming at the junction amounts to 7 bases on V and 8 bases on J, and the germline ends lie 14 bases apart. From cysteine to phenylalanine, the CDR3 is 12 amino acids long. This entry keeps only the CDR3 DNA: 36 bases, framed from base 1. Of note for this clonotype: Its antigen is unknown. No base-level quality is on record; no much larger clone is a single base apart.

The sequenced sample consisted of PBMCs or a T cell subset sorted from them (not recorded which). The chain was built from TRBV12-3 or TRBV12-4 and TRBJ1-2; the D gene assignment is ambiguous. The sequence was collected from a man between 18 and 29 years old who had mild COVID-19 (a few samples of this study predate the infection). The sample titles of this study are shuffled in the database, so cell type and time point are left out; the donor was told from shared clones. The sequenced DNA: TGTGCCAGCACGCCCTCGACCGGGGGCTACACCTTC. Translated, it gives CASTPSTGGYTF.